One sample yielded the 26 T cell receptor beta chains listed below, sequenced in a study of T cell repertoires in cytomegalovirus infection. These receptors' targets are unknown. One entry per CDR3 protein, called by TCRdb with MiXCR from the reads. The sample lists 900,000 to 950,000 distinct CDR3 sequences; around 32% were seen once. The sample was cultured CD8+ T cells from PBMCs, taken from culture after CMV antigen stimulation. These receptors were taken from a human donor in good health (CMV status not recorded). Some clones in this sample may be carry-over from other donors' samples.

CDR3 loop: CATHHGPISSGNTIYF. CDR3 coding DNA: TGTGCCACCCACCACGGCCCTATAAGCTCTGGAAACACCATATATTTT. The chain joins TRBV12-3 or TRBV12-4 to TRBJ1-3; D gene unclear. V dropped 10 bases and J dropped 0 bases, with 19 bases sitting between them. This CDR3 spans 16 amino acids.

This clonotype was detected ten times or more. This chain joins TRBV7-6 and TRBJ2-3; 8 nucleotides match TRBD1. Losses at the gene ends were 3 bases for V and 3 bases for J; bases not matched to a gene: 5. This CDR3 is 15 amino acids long. In germline, CDR1 is SGHVS, CDR2 FNYEAQ. CDR3 DNA sequence: TGTGCCAGCAGCTTCAGGGGGCGCGATACAGATACGCAGTATTTT. It translates to CASSFRGRDTDTQYF. Filled out from reference TRBV7-6 and TRBJ2-3, the complete variable domain reads GAGVSQSPRYKVTKRGQDVALRCDPISGHVSLYWYRQALGQGPEFLTYFNYEAQQDKSGLPNDRFSAERPEGSISTLTIQRTEQRDSAMYRCASSFRGRDTDTQYFGPGTRLTVL.

The chain has TRBV24-1 and TRBJ2-2; the match to TRBD1 covers 12 bases. The CDR3 has 16 residues. Germline loops: CDR1 KGHDR, CDR2 SFDVKD. The V and J ends lost 3 bases and 5 bases, in that order; junction bases with no gene match: 3. CDR3 DNA sequence: TGTGCCACCAGTGATCGGGGACAGGGGGCAACCGGGGAGCTGTTTTTT. This translates into CATSDRGQGATGELFF.

This sequence joins TRBV5-6 and TRBJ2-5, with TRBD2 matching over 7 bases. The germline CDR1 and CDR2 sequences are SGHDT and YYEEEE. The CDR3 is 14 amino acids. Trimming removed 0 bases from V and 5 bases from J; junction bases left unmatched: 4. CDR3: CASSLGGGFETQYF. For the CDR3, the DNA is TGTGCCAGCAGCTTGGGGGGAGGGTTTGAGACCCAGTACTTC.

A few counts support this clonotype. The chain is built from TRBV27 and TRBJ1-5; the D is unclear. With 4 bases removed from V and 2 bases from J, the gap between germline ends came to 15 bases. This CDR3 contains 16 residues. Germline CDR1 is MNHEY and CDR2 is SMNVEV (reference sequence). This CDR3 reads CASSSLGPDGNQPQHF. CDR3 DNA sequence: TGTGCCAGCAGTTCCCTCGGCCCAGATGGCAATCAGCCCCAGCATTTT.

This clonotype has only a few counts. The chain has TRBV28 and TRBJ2-3; 13 bases are shared with TRBD2. The germline CDR1 and CDR2 sequences are MDHEN and SYDVKM. With 3 bases clipped from V and 5 bases from J, the junction kept 11 bases outside the gene matches. The CDR3 is 18 amino acids. CDR3: CASSFSGLAGAPGDTQYF. CDR3 sequence (DNA): TGTGCCAGCAGTTTTTCTGGACTAGCGGGGGCCCCCGGAGATACGCAGTATTTT.

This clonotype was seen a few times. The genes are TRBV7-9 and TRBJ1-2, with D unresolved. Germline-derived CDR1 and CDR2 are SEHNR and FQNEAQ (reference sequence). The V and J ends lost 3 bases and 13 bases respectively, with 12 bases between them. The length of the CDR3 is 11 residues. The CDR3 loop reads CASSLTSWLTF. The DNA of the CDR3 is TGTGCCAGCAGCTTGACGTCCTGGCTCACCTTC. Drawing the rest from reference TRBV7-9 and TRBJ1-2, the complete variable domain is DTGVSQNPRHKITKRGQNVTFRCDPISEHNRLYWYRQTLGQGPEFLTYFQNEAQLEKSRLLSDRFSAERPKGSFSTLEIQRTEQGDSAMYLCASSLTSWLTFGSGTRLTVV.

The J gene is TRBJ2-3, the V gene TRBV5-3; 9 bases are shared with TRBD2. TRBV5-3 is sorted into the ORF group, with uncertain function. V lost 9 bases to trimming and J lost 0 bases; unmatched junction nucleotides: 11. The CDR3 covers 16 residues. Written as DNA, the CDR3 is TGTGCCACCCCATCGCCGGCGGGGGGGAGCACAGATACGCAGTATTTT. Protein product: CATPSPAGGSTDTQYF.

J is TRBJ2-1 and V is TRBV27; TRBD2 matches at 13 bases. The trim removed 4 bases at V and 4 bases at J, leaving 7 bases unmatched. The CDR3 covers 17 residues. Germline-derived CDR1 and CDR2 are MNHEY and SMNVEV (reference sequence). Here the CDR3 reads CASSYTGTSGVYNEQFF. CDR3 nucleotide sequence: TGTGCCAGCAGTTACACCGGGACTAGCGGGGTTTACAATGAGCAGTTCTTC.

The chain combines TRBV6-1 with TRBJ1-2; 7 bases are shared with TRBD1. This CDR3 comprises 14 residues. The germline gives CDR1 MNHNS, CDR2 SASEGT. Trimming cost V 5 bases and J 6 bases; bases outside gene matches: 9. In nucleotides, the CDR3 is TGTGCCAGCAGTTTAGTAGCAGGGGGGGATGGCTACACCTTC. Translation: CASSLVAGGDGYTF.

This clonotype showed up just a few times. This chain joins TRBV29-1 and TRBJ2-1; 12 bases line up with TRBD2. Germline assignment: CDR1 SQVTM and CDR2 ANQGSEA. Trimming removed 2 bases from V and 0 bases from J; junction bases left unmatched: 5. The length of the CDR3 is 17 residues. The CDR3 reads CSVELTSGGPSYNEQFF. The DNA of the CDR3 is TGCAGCGTTGAATTGACTAGCGGGGGCCCCTCCTACAATGAGCAGTTCTTC.

A note on this clonotype: The germline gene is not matched at one end of the junction; a read error may be the cause. This sequence joins TRBV7-7 and TRBJ1-6, with no clear D. This CDR3 comprises 14 residues. Germline V lookup: CDR1 SSHAT, CDR2 FNYEAQ (reference sequence). CDR3 in DNA: TGTGCTAGCAGCCAGACCAAGTATAATTCACCCCTCCACTTT. Protein sequence: CASSQTKYNSPLHF.

This rearrangement joins TRBV2 to TRBJ1-1, with TRBD1 as a possible D gene (5 bases). The CDR3 totals 12 residues. Trimming pared 8 bases from V and 4 bases from J, leaving 11 bases between. Germline V gene data show CDR1 as SNHLY and CDR2 as FYNNEI. CDR3 nucleotide sequence: TGTGCCAGCTTCGGGGGTCTCACTGAAGCTTTCTTT. It is translated as CASFGGLTEAFF.

This clonotype was detected a few times. The V and J genes are TRBV25-1 and TRBJ1-1, with unresolved D. Trimming cost V 8 bases and J 6 bases, with 25 bases left between them. The CDR3 consists of 16 residues. Germline CDR1 and CDR2: MGHDK and SYGVNS. CDR3 nucleotide sequence: TGTGCCAGCTTCGGTAGGGATAAAAAACAGCTCCCTGAAGCTTTCTTT. This gives the protein CASFGRDKKQLPEAFF. The variable domain in full, completed from reference TRBV25-1 and TRBJ1-1, reads EADIYQTPRYLVIGTGKKITLECSQTMGHDKMYWYQQDPGMELHLIHYSYGVNSTEKGDLSSESTVSRIRTEHFPLTLESARPSHTSQYLCASFGRDKKQLPEAFFGQGTRLTVV.

This clonotype appeared many times. CDR3 nucleotide sequence: TGTGCCAGCAGCTCTATAGACTACGGGACTAGCGGGGCAGAGACCCAGTACTTC. Translated: CASSSIDYGTSGAETQYF. V gene TRBV7-9 combines with J gene TRBJ2-5; 13 bases fit TRBD2. V shed 4 bases and J 4 bases; nucleotides not matched to a gene: 12. Germline loops: CDR1 SEHNR, CDR2 FQNEAQ (reference sequence). The CDR3 has 18 residues.

V and J are TRBV5-1 and TRBJ2-1; 11 bases line up with TRBD1. The V gene's germline CDR1 is SGHRS and CDR2 YFSETQ. The CDR3 contains 14 residues. The V gene end was trimmed by 4 bases and the J gene end by 9 bases; junction bases not matched to a gene: 6. Here the CDR3 DNA reads TGCGCCAGCAGCACTCGGACAGGGGGCTTTGAGCAGTTCTTC. It yields the protein CASSTRTGGFEQFF. The full variable domain, its missing parts supplied by reference TRBV5-1 and TRBJ2-1, is KAGVTQTPRYLIKTRGQQVTLSCSPISGHRSVSWYQQTPGQGLQFLFEYFSETQRNKGNFPGRFSGRQFSNSRSEMNVSTLELGDSALYLCASSTRTGGFEQFFGPGTRLTVL.

For this clonotype: A read error may account for a junction end that differs from germline. The CDR3 sequence: CANSHGQGALNTEAFF. Here the CDR3 DNA reads TGTGCCAACAGCCACGGACAGGGCGCTTTGAACACTGAAGCTTTCTTT. The chain uses TRBV14 and TRBJ1-1; 8 bases are shared with TRBD1. Germline V gene lookup returns CDR1 SGHDN and CDR2 FVKESK. The CDR3 runs 16 residues.

A few counts support this clonotype. The chain links TRBV5-1 to TRBJ1-2; TRBD1 might be the D (6 bases). The ends were cut back, 0 bases at V and 8 bases at J, with 14 bases in the middle. This CDR3 contains 14 residues. From germline, CDR1 is SGHRS and CDR2 YFSETQ. DNA of the CDR3: TGCGCCAGCAGCTTGGCCGGTCAGGGGAGCGGCTACACCTTC. This translates into CASSLAGQGSGYTF.

CDR3 sequence reads: CASSVGTSGSYEQYV. The CDR3 DNA is TGTGCCAGCAGCGTGGGGACTAGCGGATCCTACGAGCAGTACGTC. This rearrangement joins TRBV14 to TRBJ2-7; TRBD2 aligns across 11 bases. The J segment lost 1 base and the V segment lost 5 bases, leaving 4 bases of the junction unmatched. CDR3 size: 15 residues. The germline gives CDR1 SGHDN, CDR2 FVKESK.

The rearrangement uses TRBV28 and TRBJ2-2; perhaps TRBD2 as D (7 bases). The CDR3 contains 12 residues. The germline gives CDR1 MDHEN, CDR2 SYDVKM. Trimming removed 11 bases from V and 6 bases from J, with 13 bases in between. CDR3 sequence: CASEGGAGELFF. The CDR3 DNA is TGTGCCTCCGAGGGGGGGGCCGGGGAGCTGTTTTTT.

In this sample, this clonotype turned up a few times. J is TRBJ2-2 and V is TRBV7-8, with TRBD2 identical over 12 bases. With 5 bases clipped from V and 3 bases from J, the junction kept 4 bases outside the gene matches. The V gene's germline CDR1 is SGHVS and CDR2 FQNEAQ. The length of the CDR3 is 16 residues. CDR3 nucleotide sequence: TGTGCCAGCAGCGACGGACTAGCGGGGTACACCGGGGAGCTGTTTTTT. Its translation is CASSDGLAGYTGELFF.

Worth noting for this clonotype: A much larger clone sits a single nucleotide away, making a read error possible. As DNA, the CDR3 is TGTGCCAGCACCACGGGCACTAGCGGGGGGGCCAGATTACTAAGCTCCTACAATGAGCAGTTCTTC. It codes for CASTTGTSGGARLLSSYNEQFF. The chain recombines TRBV6-8 with TRBJ2-1; 13 nucleotides agree with TRBD2. V trimming: 7 bases; J trimming: 0 bases; junction bases outside the gene matches: 21. Germline CDR1 and CDR2: MNHGY and SAAAGT. The CDR3 contains 22 residues.

The chain links TRBV7-9 to TRBJ1-1, with D tentatively TRBD1 (5 bases). Germline V CDR1 and CDR2: SEHNR, FQNEAQ (reference sequence). V lost 3 bases and J 0 bases, leaving 11 bases between the germline ends. The CDR3 runs to 15 residues. This CDR3 is CASSLHQGLNTEAFF. The DNA for the CDR3 is TGTGCCAGCAGCTTGCATCAGGGCTTGAACACTGAAGCTTTCTTT.

This clonotype was found many times. The V call is TRBV7-2, the J call TRBJ2-1, with D unclear. With 2 bases removed from V and 1 base from J, the gap between germline ends came to 6 bases. This CDR3 region has 14 residues. Germline loops: CDR1 SGHTA, CDR2 FQGNSA. As DNA, the CDR3 is TGTGCCAGCAGCTTAAGCCAGTCCTACAATGAGCAGTTCTTC. It translates to CASSLSQSYNEQFF.

The sample holds many counts of this clonotype. The genes are TRBV7-2 and TRBJ2-1; 7 positions match TRBD2. Germline V gene sequence: CDR1 SGHTA, CDR2 FQGNSA. The CDR3 length is 16 residues. V dropped 5 bases and J dropped 4; count of bases not matched to a gene: 11. CDR3 region: CASSTQRGLGYNEQFF. CDR3 nucleotide sequence: TGTGCCAGCAGCACCCAGCGGGGCCTCGGGTACAATGAGCAGTTCTTC. The full variable domain, its missing parts supplied by reference TRBV7-2 and TRBJ2-1, is GAGVSQSPSNKVTEKGKDVELRCDPISGHTALYWYRQSLGQGLEFLIYFQGNSAPDKSGLPSDRFSAERTGGSVSTLTIQRTQQEDSAVYLCASSTQRGLGYNEQFFGPGTRLTVL.

The CDR3 spells CATSRDSYSNQPQHF. Here the CDR3 DNA reads TGTGCCACCAGCAGAGATAGCTATAGCAATCAGCCCCAGCATTTT. The chain has TRBV15 and TRBJ1-5; D remains ambiguous. CDR1 is LNHNV and CDR2 is YYDKDF in the germline V gene (reference sequence). This CDR3 has 15 residues. V shed 0 bases and J shed 0 bases, with 6 bases lying between them.